This is a list of T cell receptor beta chains from one sample in a study of cytomegalovirus exposure and HLA in healthy donors. Repertoires were generated with immunoSEQ multiplex PCR, while TCRdb's copy carries only in-frame clones and drops some. This table has around 63,000 clones, roughly 90% appearing once. The sequenced material came from PBMCs. These receptors were obtained from a young woman in good health and CMV-seronegative. CDR3s include the opening cysteine and the closing phenylalanine or tryptophan. Each record gives: D gene, J gene, clone size, V gene, CDR3 protein, CDR3 DNA. A D gene is named only where the DNA matches it firmly. Clone size is given for some rows only: seen once, a few or many times, or a class if the clone is expanded.

>-|TRBJ2-5|-|TRBV28
CASSLGGREETQYF
TGTGCCAGCAGTTTGGGAGGAAGGGAAGAGACCCAGTACTTC
>-|TRBJ1-2|-|TRBV6-1
CASSEPGGSVF
TGTGCCAGCAGCGAACCCGGGGGTAGTGTATTC
>-|TRBJ2-3|-|TRBV18
CASSQLSGSTDTQYF
TGTGCCAGCTCACAACTTTCCGGGAGCACAGATACGCAGTATTTT
>-|TRBJ1-1|-|TRBV19
CASNSNTEAFF
TGTGCCAGTAACTCGAACACTGAAGCTTTCTTT
>-|TRBJ2-3|-|TRBV18
CASSFGGTTDTQYF
TGTGCCAGCTCCTTTGGCGGGACGACAGATACGCAGTATTTT
>-|TRBJ2-7|few|TRBV11-2
CASSLFGSSYEQYF
TGTGCCAGCAGCTTATTCGGGAGCTCCTACGAGCAGTACTTC
>TRBD1|TRBJ2-1|-|TRBV27
CASSLLLGGTGTEQFF
TGTGCCAGCAGTTTATTGCTAGGCGGGACAGGGACTGAGCAGTTCTTC
>TRBD1|TRBJ1-5|-|TRBV10-3
CAISVDRDNQPQHF
TGTGCCATCAGTGTGGACAGGGACAATCAGCCCCAGCATTTT
>TRBD1|TRBJ2-1|-|TRBV28
CASSRTGGSYNEQFF
TGTGCCAGCAGTCGGACAGGGGGCAGCTACAATGAGCAGTTCTTC
>-|TRBJ1-1|-|TRBV7-2
CASSLEGANTEAFF
TGTGCCAGCAGCTTGGAAGGGGCGAACACTGAAGCTTTCTTT